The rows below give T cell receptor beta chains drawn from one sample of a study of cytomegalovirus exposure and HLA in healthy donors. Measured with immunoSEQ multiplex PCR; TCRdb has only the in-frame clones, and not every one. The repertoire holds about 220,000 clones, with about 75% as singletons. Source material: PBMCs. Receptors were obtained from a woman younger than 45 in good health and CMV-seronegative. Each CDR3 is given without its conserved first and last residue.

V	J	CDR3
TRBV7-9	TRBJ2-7	ASSLVSGSKDEQY
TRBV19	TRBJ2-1	ASSMVLANEQF
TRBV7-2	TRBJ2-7	ASSFNLGRAAYEQY
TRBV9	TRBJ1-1	ASSVGAGPNPGGAF
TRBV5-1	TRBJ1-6	ASSRKIGDSSSYNSPLH
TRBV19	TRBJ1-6	ASSIERGNSPLH
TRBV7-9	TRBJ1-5	ASSLGGRVFNQPQH
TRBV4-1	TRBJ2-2	ASSPERALKTGELF
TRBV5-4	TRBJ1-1	ASSSGVNTEAF
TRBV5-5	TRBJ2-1	ASSLVGGDNEQF
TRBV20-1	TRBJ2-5	SARRGETQY
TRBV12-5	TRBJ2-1	ASGLVPQLGGRINEQF
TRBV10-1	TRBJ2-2	ASSGEIAGVSTGELF
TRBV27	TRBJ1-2	ASSLRTRDRGAYYGYT
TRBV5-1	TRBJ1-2	ASSLVRGGGYT
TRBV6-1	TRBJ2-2	ASRRTGNTGELF
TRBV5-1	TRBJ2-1	ASSLTGVFSYNEQF
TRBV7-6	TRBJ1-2	ASSPRQGARYGYT
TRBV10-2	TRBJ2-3	ASSSGFRDTQY
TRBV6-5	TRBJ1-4	ASSEGGKGEKLF
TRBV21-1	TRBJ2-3	ASSNSPGYTQY
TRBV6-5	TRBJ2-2	ASSYGQVNTGELF
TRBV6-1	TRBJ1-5	ASSSGQVSNQPQH
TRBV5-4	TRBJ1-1	ASSPPTNTEAF
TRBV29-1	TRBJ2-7	SVESLTGGRYEQY
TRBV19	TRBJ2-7	ASSMALGSYEQY
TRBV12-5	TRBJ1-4	ASGPPGNEKLF
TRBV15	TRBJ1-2	ATSRAGTGDYGYT
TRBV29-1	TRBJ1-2	SVGEGGGYGYT
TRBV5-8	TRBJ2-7	ASQGTRQGKYEQY
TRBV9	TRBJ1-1	ASSVAAGLNTEAF
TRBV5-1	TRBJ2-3	ASSLTGSADTQY
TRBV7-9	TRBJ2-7	ASSPDSVSREQY
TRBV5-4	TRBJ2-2	ASSTDSYTGELF
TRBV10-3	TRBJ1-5	ATAAFDNQPQH
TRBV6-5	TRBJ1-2	ASTKTEFYGYT
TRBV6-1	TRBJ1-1	ASRTFSDTEAF
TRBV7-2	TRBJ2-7	ASSLVAGTPIGEQY
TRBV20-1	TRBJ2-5	SAAGEETQY
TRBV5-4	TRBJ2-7	ASSARGDYEQY
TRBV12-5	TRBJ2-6	ASSGTGVLTGANVLT
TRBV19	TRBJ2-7	ASSTGTIYEQY
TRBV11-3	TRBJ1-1	ASSFGTGRVSTEAF
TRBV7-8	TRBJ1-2	ASSLTAGQIYGYT
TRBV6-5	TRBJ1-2	ASSEHRGLGYT
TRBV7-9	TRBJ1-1	SSSSTGSTEAF
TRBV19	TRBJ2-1	ASSTLPGSQPINEQF
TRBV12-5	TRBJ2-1	ASGLLSGTLPFYNEQF
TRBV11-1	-	ASTTGTGPYEQY
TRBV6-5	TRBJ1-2	AIRGLDGYT
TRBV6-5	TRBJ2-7	ASSYSNIDGEY
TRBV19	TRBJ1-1	ARVSGCRNTEAF
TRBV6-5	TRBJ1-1	ASSSPGRVVTEAF